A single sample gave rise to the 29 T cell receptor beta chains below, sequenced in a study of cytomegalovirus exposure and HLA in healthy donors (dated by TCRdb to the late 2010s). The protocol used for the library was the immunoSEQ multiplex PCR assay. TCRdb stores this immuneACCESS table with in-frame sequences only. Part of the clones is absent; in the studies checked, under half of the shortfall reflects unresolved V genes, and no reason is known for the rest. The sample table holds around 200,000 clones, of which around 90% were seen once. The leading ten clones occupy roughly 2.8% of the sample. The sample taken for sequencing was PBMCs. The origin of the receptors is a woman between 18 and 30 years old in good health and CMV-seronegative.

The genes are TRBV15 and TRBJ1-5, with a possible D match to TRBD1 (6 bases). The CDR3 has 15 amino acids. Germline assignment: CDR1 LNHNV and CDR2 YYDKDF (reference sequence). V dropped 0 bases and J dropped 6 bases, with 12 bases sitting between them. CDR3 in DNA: TGTGCCACCAGCAGAGACAAGGGGGATGGTCAGCCCCAGCATTTT. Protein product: CATSRDKGDGQPQHF.

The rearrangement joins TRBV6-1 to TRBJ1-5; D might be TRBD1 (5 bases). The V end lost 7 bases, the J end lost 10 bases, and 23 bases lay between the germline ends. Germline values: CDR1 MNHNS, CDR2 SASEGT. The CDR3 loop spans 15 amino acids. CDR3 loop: CASTTARQGGNPQHF. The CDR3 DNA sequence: TGTGCCAGCACCACGGCGAGGCAGGGAGGAAATCCCCAGCATTTT.

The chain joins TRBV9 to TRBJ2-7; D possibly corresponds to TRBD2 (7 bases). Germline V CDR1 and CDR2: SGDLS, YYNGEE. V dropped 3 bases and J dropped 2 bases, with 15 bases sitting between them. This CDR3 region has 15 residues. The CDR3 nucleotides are TGTGCCAGCAGCGGGGGCGGAGGGGGGGCCTACGAGCAGTACTTC. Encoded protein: CASSGGGGGAYEQYF.

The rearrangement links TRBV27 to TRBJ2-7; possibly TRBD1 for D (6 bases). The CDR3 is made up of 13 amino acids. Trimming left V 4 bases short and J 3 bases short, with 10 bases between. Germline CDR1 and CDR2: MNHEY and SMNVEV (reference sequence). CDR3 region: CASSWTEHYEQYF. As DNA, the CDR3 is TGTGCCAGCAGTTGGACAGAGCACTACGAGCAGTACTTC.

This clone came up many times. CDR3 sequence: CASVGGTEAFF. The CDR3 DNA reads as TGCGCCAGCGTCGGGGGCACTGAAGCTTTCTTT. J is TRBJ1-1 and V is TRBV4-1; maybe TRBD1 (5 bases). Germline-derived CDR1 and CDR2 are MGHRA and YSYEKL. The CDR3 consists of 11 residues. The V and J ends lost 8 bases and 4 bases respectively, with 8 bases between them.

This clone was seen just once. As DNA, the CDR3 is TGCGCCAGCAGACCACCAGGGGCCATGAACACTGAAGCTTTCTTT. Amino acid sequence: CASRPPGAMNTEAFF. The rearrangement joins TRBV4-1 to TRBJ1-1; possible D gene TRBD1, 6 bases. Looked up from germline, CDR1 is MGHRA and CDR2 is YSYEKL. V gave up 6 bases and J gave up 0 bases, with 14 bases separating them. CDR3 size: 15 residues.

CDR3 DNA: TGTGCCAGCAGGAACAGGGGAGAAGCTTTCTTT. Residues: CASRNRGEAFF. This rearrangement joins TRBV28 to TRBJ1-1, with 7 bases matching TRBD1. The V gene's germline CDR1 is MDHEN and CDR2 SYDVKM. V was clipped by 6 bases and J by 8 bases; unmatched bases: 3. The CDR3 spans 11 residues.

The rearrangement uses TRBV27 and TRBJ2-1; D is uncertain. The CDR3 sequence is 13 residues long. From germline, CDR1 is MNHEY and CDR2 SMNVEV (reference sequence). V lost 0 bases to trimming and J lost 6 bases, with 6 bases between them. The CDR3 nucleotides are TGTGCCAGCAGTTTATCTCCCTTCAATGAGCAGTTCTTC. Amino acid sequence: CASSLSPFNEQFF.

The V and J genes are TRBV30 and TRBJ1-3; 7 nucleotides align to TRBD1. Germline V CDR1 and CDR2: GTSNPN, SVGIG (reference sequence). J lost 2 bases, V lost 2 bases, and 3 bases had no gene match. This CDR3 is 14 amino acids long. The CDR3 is CAWSQDRAGNTIYF. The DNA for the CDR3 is TGTGCCTGGAGTCAAGACAGGGCTGGAAACACCATATATTTT.

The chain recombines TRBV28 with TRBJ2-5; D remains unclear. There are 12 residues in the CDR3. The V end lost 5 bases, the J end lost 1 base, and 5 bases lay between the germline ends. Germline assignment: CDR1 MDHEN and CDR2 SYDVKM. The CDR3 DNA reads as TGTGCCAGCAGTCCCTTCCAAGAGACCCAGTACTTC. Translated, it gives CASSPFQETQYF.

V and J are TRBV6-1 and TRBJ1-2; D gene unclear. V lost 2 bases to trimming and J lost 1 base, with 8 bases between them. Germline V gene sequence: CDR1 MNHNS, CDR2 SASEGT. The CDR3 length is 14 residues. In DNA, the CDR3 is TGTGCCAGCAGTGAAATGTCAGTTAACTATGGCTACACCTTC. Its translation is CASSEMSVNYGYTF.

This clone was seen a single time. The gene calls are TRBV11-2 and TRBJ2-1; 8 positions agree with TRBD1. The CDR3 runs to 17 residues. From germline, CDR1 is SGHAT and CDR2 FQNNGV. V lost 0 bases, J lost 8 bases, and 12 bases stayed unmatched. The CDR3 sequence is CASSLDAGGVRRDEQFF. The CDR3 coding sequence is TGTGCCAGCAGCTTAGATGCAGGGGGCGTAAGGAGGGATGAGCAGTTCTTC.

The CDR3 DNA follows: TGTGCCAGCAGTGAAGCGTGGTGGGAGGATGCGACAGATACGCAGTATTTT. It specifies CASSEAWWEDATDTQYF. The chain uses TRBV2 and TRBJ2-3; D perhaps matches TRBD2 (6 bases). Germline V gives CDR1 SNHLY, CDR2 FYNNEI. The CDR3 consists of 17 residues. V lost 0 bases and J 3 bases, leaving 16 bases between the germline ends.

The CDR3, as DNA: TGCGCCAGCAGCCAAGGACCAGGGGACTATGGCTACACCTTC. Translated, it gives CASSQGPGDYGYTF. The chain recombines TRBV4-1 with TRBJ1-2; tentatively, D is TRBD1 (6 bases). The germline V and J ends were trimmed by 1 base and 3 bases, with 9 bases remaining between them. In germline, CDR1 is MGHRA, CDR2 YSYEKL. The CDR3 has 14 amino acids.

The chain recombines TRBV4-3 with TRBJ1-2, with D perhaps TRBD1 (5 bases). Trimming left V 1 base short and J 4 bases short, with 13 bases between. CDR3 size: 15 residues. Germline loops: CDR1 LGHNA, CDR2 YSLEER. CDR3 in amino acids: CASSQGGGTVYGYTF. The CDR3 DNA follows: TGCGCCAGCAGCCAAGGGGGGGGTACAGTCTATGGCTACACCTTC.

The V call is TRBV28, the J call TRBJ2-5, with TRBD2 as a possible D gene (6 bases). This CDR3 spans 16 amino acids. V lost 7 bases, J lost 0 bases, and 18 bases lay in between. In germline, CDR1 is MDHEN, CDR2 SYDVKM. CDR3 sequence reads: CASTELAAPNQETQYF. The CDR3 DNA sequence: TGTGCCAGCACGGAGTTAGCGGCTCCCAACCAAGAGACCCAGTACTTC.

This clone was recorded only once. The chain's CDR3 is CASSQVTSGTNYEQYF. The CDR3 DNA reads TGTGCCAGCAGCCAAGTAACTAGCGGGACAAACTACGAGCAGTACTTC. The V and J genes are TRBV4-2 and TRBJ2-7; TRBD2 matches 10 bases. Germline V CDR1 and CDR2: LGHNA, YNFKEQ. V lost 1 base and J lost 3; bases outside the gene matches: 6. The CDR3 is made up of 16 amino acids.

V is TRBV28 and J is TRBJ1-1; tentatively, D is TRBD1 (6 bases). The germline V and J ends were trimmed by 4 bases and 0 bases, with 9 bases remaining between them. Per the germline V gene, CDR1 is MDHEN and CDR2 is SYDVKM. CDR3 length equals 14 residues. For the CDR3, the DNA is TGTGCCAGCAGTTGGGGGGGCATGAACACTGAAGCTTTCTTT. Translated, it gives CASSWGGMNTEAFF.

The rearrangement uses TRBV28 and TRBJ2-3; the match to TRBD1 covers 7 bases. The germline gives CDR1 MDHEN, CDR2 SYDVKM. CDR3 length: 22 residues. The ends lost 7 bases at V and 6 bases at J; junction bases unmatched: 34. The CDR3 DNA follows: TGTGCCAGCAAGCGCCGGGGAAGCAGGGGGAGTAGTCGATTGGGTCCTTATGATACGCAGTATTTT. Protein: CASKRRGSRGSSRLGPYDTQYF.

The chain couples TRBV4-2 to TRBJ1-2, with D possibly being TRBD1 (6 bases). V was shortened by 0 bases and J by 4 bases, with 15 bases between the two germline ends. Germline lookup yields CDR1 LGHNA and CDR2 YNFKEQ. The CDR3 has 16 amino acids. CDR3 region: CASSQDLRGVGYGYTF. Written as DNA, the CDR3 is TGTGCCAGCAGCCAAGATCTCAGGGGTGTAGGCTATGGCTACACCTTC.

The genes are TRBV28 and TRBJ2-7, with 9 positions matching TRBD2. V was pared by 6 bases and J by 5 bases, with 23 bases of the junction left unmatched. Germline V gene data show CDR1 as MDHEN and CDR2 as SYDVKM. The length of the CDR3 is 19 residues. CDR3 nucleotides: TGTGCCAGCAGCTCCCCTCGCGGGAGGGCCACTCTCGATCTAGACGAGCAGTACTTC. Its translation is CASSSPRGRATLDLDEQYF. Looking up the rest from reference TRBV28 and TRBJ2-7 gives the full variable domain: DVKVTQSSRYLVKRTGEKVFLECVQDMDHENMFWYRQDPGLGLRLIYFSYDVKMKEKGDIPEGYSVSREKKERFSLILESASTNQTSMYLCASSSPRGRATLDLDEQYFGPGTRLTVT.

CDR3 amino acids: CSGRLAGVEQYF. The CDR3 DNA is TGCAGCGGAAGACTAGCGGGAGTCGAGCAGTACTTC. This chain connects TRBV29-1 to TRBJ2-7; 12 bases map to TRBD2. CDR1 is SQVTM, CDR2 ANQGSEA, per germline. This CDR3 is built from 12 residues. V gave up 7 bases and J gave up 6 bases; unmatched junction bases: 4.

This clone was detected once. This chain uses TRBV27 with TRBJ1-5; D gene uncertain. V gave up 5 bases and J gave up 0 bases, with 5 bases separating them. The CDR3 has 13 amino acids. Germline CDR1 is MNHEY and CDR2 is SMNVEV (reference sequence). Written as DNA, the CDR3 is TGTGCCAGCAGTCCTAATAGCAATCAGCCCCAGCATTTT. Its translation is CASSPNSNQPQHF.

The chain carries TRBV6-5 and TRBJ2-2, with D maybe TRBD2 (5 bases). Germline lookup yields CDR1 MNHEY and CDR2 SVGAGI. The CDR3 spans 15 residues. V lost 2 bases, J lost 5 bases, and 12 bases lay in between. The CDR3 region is CASSYLAGVTGELFF. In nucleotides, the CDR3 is TGTGCCAGCAGTTACCTTGCGGGTGTGACCGGGGAGCTGTTTTTT.

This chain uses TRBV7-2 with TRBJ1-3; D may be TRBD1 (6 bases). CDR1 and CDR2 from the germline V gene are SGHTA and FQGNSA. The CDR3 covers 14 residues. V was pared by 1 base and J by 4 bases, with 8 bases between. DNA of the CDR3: TGTGCCAGCAGCTTAGGGGGGCCAGGAAACACCATATATTTT. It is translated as CASSLGGPGNTIYF.

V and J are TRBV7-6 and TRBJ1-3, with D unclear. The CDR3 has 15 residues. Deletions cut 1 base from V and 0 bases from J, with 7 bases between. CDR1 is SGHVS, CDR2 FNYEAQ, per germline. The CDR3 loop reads CASSLGAYSGNTIYF. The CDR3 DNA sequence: TGTGCCAGCAGCTTAGGGGCCTACTCTGGAAACACCATATATTTT. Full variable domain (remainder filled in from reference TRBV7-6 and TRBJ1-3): GAGVSQSPRYKVTKRGQDVALRCDPISGHVSLYWYRQALGQGPEFLTYFNYEAQQDKSGLPNDRFSAERPEGSISTLTIQRTEQRDSAMYRCASSLGAYSGNTIYFGEGSWLTVV.

CDR3: CASSLASDRGGNEKLFF. CDR3 sequence (DNA): TGTGCCAGCAGCCTCGCCTCGGACAGGGGGGGAAATGAAAAACTGTTTTTT. The chain recombines TRBV27 with TRBJ1-4, with 10 bases identical to TRBD1. Germline V gene lookup returns CDR1 MNHEY and CDR2 SMNVEV (reference sequence). V shed 6 bases and J 5 bases; nucleotides not matched to a gene: 12. The CDR3 has 17 residues.

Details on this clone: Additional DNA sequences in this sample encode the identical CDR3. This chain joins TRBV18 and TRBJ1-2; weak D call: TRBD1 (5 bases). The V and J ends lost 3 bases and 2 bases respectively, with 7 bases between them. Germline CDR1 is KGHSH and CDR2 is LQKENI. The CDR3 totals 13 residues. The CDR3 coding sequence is TGTGCCAGCTCACCGGGGGGGAACTATGGCTACACCTTC. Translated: CASSPGGNYGYTF.

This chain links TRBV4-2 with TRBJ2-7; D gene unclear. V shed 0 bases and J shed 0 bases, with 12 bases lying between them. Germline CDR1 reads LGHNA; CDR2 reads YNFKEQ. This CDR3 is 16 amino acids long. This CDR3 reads CASSQDDFSSSYEQYF. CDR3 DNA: TGTGCCAGCAGCCAAGATGACTTTTCGAGCTCCTACGAGCAGTACTTC.